This TCR beta chain was captured in a study of T cell repertoires in cytomegalovirus infection. Study-wide background: It can be stated that public TCR beta signatures indicated CMV infection as well as a matching HLA type.

The sample holds a few counts of this clonotype. What it binds is unknown. Study results and caveats: HLA-C-restricted CMV-specific TCR beta clonotypes were dominant in the ex vivo response. Summed frequency of shared TCR beta families picked out CMV carriers who also had the relevant HLA.

TCRdb re-called the reads through MiXCR, storing one row per CDR3 protein. This table has approximately 170,000 distinct CDR3 sequences, approximately 17% appearing once. V was shortened by 6 bases and J by 7 bases, with 18 bases between the two germline ends. The CDR3 totals 15 residues. The germline gives CDR1 SEHNR, CDR2 FQNEAQ (reference sequence). The J gene is TRBJ2-2, the V gene TRBV7-9, with D perhaps being TRBD1 or TRBD2 (5 bases each). Material for sequencing was CD8+ T cells from PBMCs. This clonotype was sampled from a human donor in good health (CMV status not recorded). Some clones in this sample may be carry-over from other donors' samples. CDR3 amino acids: CASRSYRDPYGELFF. Here the CDR3 DNA reads TGTGCCAGCAGATCCTACCGGGACCCCTACGGGGAGCTGTTTTTT.